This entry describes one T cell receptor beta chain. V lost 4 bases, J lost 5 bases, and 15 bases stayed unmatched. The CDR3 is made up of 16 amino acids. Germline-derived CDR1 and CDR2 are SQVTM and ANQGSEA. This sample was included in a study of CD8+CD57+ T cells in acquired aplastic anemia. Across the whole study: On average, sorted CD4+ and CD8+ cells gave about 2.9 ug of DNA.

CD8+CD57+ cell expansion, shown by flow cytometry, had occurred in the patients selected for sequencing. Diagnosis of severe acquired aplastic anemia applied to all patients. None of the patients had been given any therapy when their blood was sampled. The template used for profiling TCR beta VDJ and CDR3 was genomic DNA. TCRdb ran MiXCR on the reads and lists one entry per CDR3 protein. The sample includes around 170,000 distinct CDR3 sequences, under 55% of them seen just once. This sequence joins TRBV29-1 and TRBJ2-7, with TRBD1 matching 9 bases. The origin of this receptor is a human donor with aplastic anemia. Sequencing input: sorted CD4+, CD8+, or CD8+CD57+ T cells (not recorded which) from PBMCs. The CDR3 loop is CSVAADRDRASDEQYF. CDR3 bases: TGCAGCGTTGCGGCCGATAGGGACAGGGCGAGTGACGAGCAGTACTTC.